Shown below are 22 T cell receptor beta chains from a single sample sequenced in a study of a mutant IDH1 vaccine in newly diagnosed glioma. Measured with immunoSEQ multiplex PCR; TCRdb has only the in-frame clones, and not every one. The sample contains fewer than 150,000 clones, approximately 87% of which appear only once. Described time point: week 11, during vaccination. The content of each vaccine dose was 300 ug of mutant IDH1 20-mer peptide, and topical imiquimod accompanied it. These receptors have no known antigen. The specimen comprised PBMCs, sampled from a glioma patient whose treatment included an IDH1 peptide vaccine. Receptor source: a woman aged 45 to 65 with glioma.

J is TRBJ2-2 and V is TRBV5-1, with no clear D. This CDR3 region has 15 residues. Trimming removed 1 base from V and 1 base from J, with 8 bases in between. From germline, CDR1 is SGHRS and CDR2 YFSETQ. The CDR3 spells CASSLTILNTGELFF. CDR3 nucleotides: TGCGCCAGCAGCTTGACTATCCTGAACACCGGGGAGCTGTTTTTT.

The rearrangement links TRBV6-5 to TRBJ2-3; no clear D gene. Trimming took 7 bases from V and 2 from J, leaving 13 bases between them. Germline values: CDR1 MNHEY, CDR2 SVGAGI. The CDR3 runs to 14 residues. The CDR3: CASKSGFFTDTQYF. The CDR3 DNA sequence: TGTGCCAGCAAGAGTGGCTTCTTCACAGATACGCAGTATTTT.

This chain joins TRBV6-1 and TRBJ2-7; 8 bases map to TRBD1. The ends lost 5 bases at V and 3 bases at J; junction bases unmatched: 6. Germline V lookup: CDR1 MNHNS, CDR2 SASEGT. This CDR3 has 14 amino acids. In nucleotides, the CDR3 is TGTGCCAGCAGTATTCGACAGGGGTTCTACGAGCAGTACTTC. It translates to CASSIRQGFYEQYF.

The CDR3 here is CASSEGTSGIYEQYF. CDR3 bases: TGCGCCAGCAGTGAGGGGACTAGCGGGATCTACGAGCAGTACTTC. This chain connects TRBV10-1 to TRBJ2-7; 13 bases line up with TRBD2. V lost 2 bases, J lost 3 bases, and 1 base stayed unmatched. This CDR3 comprises 15 residues. Germline-derived CDR1 and CDR2 are WNHNN and SYGVQD (reference sequence).

This sequence joins TRBV28 and TRBJ2-5, with D possibly TRBD1 on 5 matching bases. Germline values: CDR1 MDHEN, CDR2 SYDVKM. CDR3 length equals 16 residues. The germline V and J ends were trimmed by 2 bases and 3 bases, with 16 bases remaining between them. The chain's CDR3 is CASSLGARARKETQYF. DNA for the CDR3: TGTGCCAGCAGTTTAGGGGCCCGGGCGCGGAAAGAGACCCAGTACTTC.

The chain employs TRBV4-1 and TRBJ2-6; the D is unclear. Germline V lookup: CDR1 MGHRA, CDR2 YSYEKL. The CDR3 runs 15 residues. V was cut by 2 bases and J by 0 bases, with 5 bases left in between. CDR3 sequence: CASSQPLSGANVLTF. For the CDR3, the DNA is TGCGCCAGCAGCCAACCCCTCTCTGGGGCCAACGTCCTGACTTTC.

The rearrangement links TRBV14 to TRBJ1-6; maybe TRBD1 (5 bases). The CDR3 sequence is 14 residues long. Trimming removed 4 bases at V and 9 bases at J, with 13 bases between. Germline V gene lookup returns CDR1 SGHDN and CDR2 FVKESK. The CDR3 coding sequence is TGTGCCAGCAGCCTTCGGGCGCAGGGTTCACCCCTCCACTTT. Its translation is CASSLRAQGSPLHF. Full variable domain (remainder filled in from reference TRBV14 and TRBJ1-6): EAGVTQFPSHSVIEKGQTVTLRCDPISGHDNLYWYRRVMGKEIKFLLHFVKESKQDESGMPNNRFLAERTGGTYSTLKVQPAELEDSGVYFCASSLRAQGSPLHFGNGTRLTVT.

The gene calls are TRBV9 and TRBJ2-2; the D is unclear. Trimming pared 7 bases from V and 8 bases from J, leaving 18 bases between. Germline values: CDR1 SGDLS, CDR2 YYNGEE. The CDR3 has 14 amino acids. CDR3 loop: CASRRRFSEGELFF. CDR3 bases: TGTGCCAGCCGTCGACGGTTCTCCGAGGGGGAGCTGTTTTTT.

This chain joins TRBV5-1 and TRBJ2-5; tentatively, D is TRBD1 or TRBD2 (6 bases each). The assigned J gene may be wrong: the sequence end matches TRBJ2-7 better. Per the germline V gene, CDR1 is SGHRS and CDR2 is YFSETQ. The CDR3 has 15 amino acids. CDR3 protein: CASSLEGEAIGEQYF. The DNA for the CDR3 is TGCGCCAGCAGCTTGGAGGGGGAGGCGATCGGCGAGCAGTACTTC.

The chain employs TRBV6-1 and TRBJ2-6; D uncertain. Germline loops: CDR1 MNHNS, CDR2 SASEGT. This CDR3 is 15 amino acids long. V was clipped by 1 base and J by 2 bases, with 6 bases between them. The CDR3 DNA sequence: TGTGCCAGCAGTGAAGGACAAACTGGGGCCAACGTCCTGACTTTC. Amino acid sequence: CASSEGQTGANVLTF.

This chain connects TRBV10-3 to TRBJ2-2; 7 nucleotides line up with TRBD2. Trimming cost V 7 bases and J 1 base; bases outside gene matches: 3. Germline lookup yields CDR1 ENHRY and CDR2 SYGVKD. The CDR3 runs to 14 residues. This CDR3 is CAITPSGNTGELFF. The CDR3 nucleotides read TGTGCCATCACCCCTAGCGGGAACACCGGGGAGCTGTTTTTT.

V and J are TRBV12-5 and TRBJ1-2; D is ambiguous. The CDR3 extends over 15 amino acids. Germline assignment: CDR1 LGHNT and CDR2 FRNRAP. V lost 8 bases to trimming and J lost 0 bases, with 16 bases between them. CDR3 DNA: TGTGCTAGTCCGACTTTACAGAGAGCTAACTATGGCTACACCTTC. Translation gives CASPTLQRANYGYTF.

The rearrangement uses TRBV13 and TRBJ2-7; 7 nucleotides line up with TRBD1. The CDR3 runs 14 residues. V dropped 4 bases and J dropped 0; count of bases not matched to a gene: 3. The germline CDR1 and CDR2 sequences are PRHDT and FYEKMQ (reference sequence). CDR3 coding DNA: TGTGCCAGCAGCTCCCGGGACAGCTCCTACGAGCAGTACTTC. It codes for CASSSRDSSYEQYF.

The chain is built from TRBV28 and TRBJ1-3, with D perhaps matching TRBD1 (5 bases). Germline assignment: CDR1 MDHEN and CDR2 SYDVKM. Deletions cut 5 bases from V and 4 bases from J, with 15 bases between. The length of the CDR3 is 15 residues. CDR3 amino acids: CASSLVAGNGNTIYF. CDR3 nucleotides: TGTGCCAGCAGTCTAGTAGCAGGGAACGGAAACACCATATATTTT.

The V gene is TRBV27, the J gene TRBJ1-5, with D possibly being TRBD1 (5 bases). The germline CDR1 and CDR2 sequences are MNHEY and SMNVEV (reference sequence). The CDR3 has 14 amino acids. Trimming took off 4 bases at V and 2 bases at J, with 9 bases between the two ends. As DNA, the CDR3 is TGTGCCAGCAGTTCCCGGGACGGCAATCAGCCCCAGCATTTT. Encoded protein: CASSSRDGNQPQHF.

This chain connects TRBV2 to TRBJ1-3; no clear D. Germline V gives CDR1 SNHLY, CDR2 FYNNEI. The CDR3 extends over 14 amino acids. V was shortened by 7 bases and J by 0 bases, with 10 bases between the two germline ends. The CDR3 spells CASKTDSSGNTIYF. Here the CDR3 DNA reads TGTGCCAGCAAGACCGATAGCTCTGGAAACACCATATATTTT.

This clone was detected only a few times. The rearrangement joins TRBV10-3 to TRBJ1-1, with D tentatively TRBD1 (5 bases). Germline loops: CDR1 ENHRY, CDR2 SYGVKD. The CDR3 length is 13 residues. Trimming took 9 bases from V and 0 from J, leaving 11 bases between them. CDR3 bases: TGTGCCATTTCTCGGACACTGAACACTGAAGCTTTCTTT. Residues: CAISRTLNTEAFF.

The V call is TRBV27, the J call TRBJ2-7, with 10 bases matching TRBD1. The CDR3 runs to 14 residues. Germline values: CDR1 MNHEY, CDR2 SMNVEV (reference sequence). Trimming cost V 4 bases and J 3 bases; bases outside gene matches: 3. The CDR3 DNA reads as TGTGCCAGCAGTTATGGGACAGGGGTCTACGAGCAGTACTTC. This gives the protein CASSYGTGVYEQYF.

The table lists this clone with a count of one. This rearrangement joins TRBV6-1 to TRBJ1-3, with D possibly TRBD1 on 6 matching bases. Trimming pared 0 bases from V and 4 bases from J, leaving 16 bases between. Germline V CDR1 and CDR2: MNHNS, SASEGT. CDR3 length equals 17 residues. The DNA of the CDR3 is TGTGCCAGCAGTGAAGCGCTTCCTCAGGGGTCAGGAAACACCATATATTTT. This encodes CASSEALPQGSGNTIYF.

This chain connects TRBV25-1 to TRBJ1-1, with TRBD1 matching 7 bases. V was pared by 4 bases and J by 3 bases, with 8 bases of the junction left unmatched. The CDR3 spans 15 residues. In germline, CDR1 is MGHDK, CDR2 SYGVNS. The CDR3 region is CASSGQGGWDTEAFF. The CDR3 nucleotides read TGTGCCAGCAGTGGACAGGGAGGTTGGGACACTGAAGCTTTCTTT.

The chain employs TRBV7-6 and TRBJ1-1, with D maybe TRBD1 (5 bases). Trimming removed 5 bases at V and 4 bases at J, with 11 bases between. This CDR3 is 13 amino acids long. Germline V gene data show CDR1 as SGHVS and CDR2 as FNYEAQ. The DNA for the CDR3 is TGTGCCAGCAGCCGCAGGGCGGGCACTGAAGCTTTCTTT. Translated, it gives CASSRRAGTEAFF.

The chain carries TRBV4-1 and TRBJ2-5; 11 bases align to TRBD2. CDR1 is MGHRA and CDR2 is YSYEKL in the germline V gene. Unmatched junction bases numbered 5, after V lost 1 base and J lost 4 bases. CDR3 length equals 16 residues. The CDR3 here is CASSQVGGTSGETQYF. CDR3 nucleotides: TGCGCCAGCAGCCAAGTAGGAGGGACTAGCGGAGAGACCCAGTACTTC.